These 31 T cell receptor beta chains were sequenced from one sample in a study of T cell responses to AZD1222 COVID-19 vaccine. The method was immunoSEQ multiplex PCR; TCRdb's version includes in-frame clones alone and lacks a portion of them. The sample has more than 60,000 clones, 65% to 90% seen once. The material sequenced was peripheral blood, taken on day 0 of AZD1222 vaccination. The receptors shown here come from an adult in good health.

CDR3 nucleotide sequence: TGTGCCAGCAGTTCTGACAGTTATAGCAATCAGCCCCAGCATTTT. It specifies CASSSDSYSNQPQHF. The chain couples TRBV2 to TRBJ1-5; tentative D call: TRBD1 (5 bases). Looked up from germline, CDR1 is SNHLY and CDR2 is FYNNEI. This CDR3 spans 15 amino acids. Trimming stripped 5 bases from V and 0 bases from J, with 11 bases between.

V is TRBV5-5 and J is TRBJ2-7, with 11 bases lining up with TRBD2. There are 15 residues in the CDR3. In germline, CDR1 is SGHKS, CDR2 YYEKEE (reference sequence). Trimming at V came to 2 bases and at J to 6 bases, leaving 7 bases not matched to a gene. CDR3 region: CASSFSGGATFEQYF. CDR3 DNA: TGTGCCAGCAGCTTTAGCGGGGGGGCAACATTCGAGCAGTACTTC.

The chain is built from TRBV7-8 and TRBJ1-2; 8 positions match TRBD1. V shed 5 bases and J 8 bases; nucleotides not matched to a gene: 13. CDR1 and CDR2 from the germline V gene are SGHVS and FQNEAQ. The CDR3 length is 15 residues. The CDR3 DNA reads TGTGCCAGCAGCGCACACAGGGACAGGTTCGAAGGCTACACCTTC. Amino acids: CASSAHRDRFEGYTF.

This CDR3 is CASSEGTFYSNQPQHF. In nucleotides, the CDR3 is TGCGCCAGCAGTGAGGGGACGTTCTATAGCAATCAGCCCCAGCATTTT. This rearrangement joins TRBV10-2 to TRBJ1-5; weak D call: TRBD1 (5 bases). This CDR3 has 16 residues. Trimming shortened V by 2 bases and J by 0 bases, and 11 bases separated the two germline ends. The germline V gene encodes CDR1 WSHSY and CDR2 SAAADI.

The CDR3 protein is CASSLQPTNPFSGNTIYF. DNA for the CDR3: TGTGCCAGCAGCTTACAGCCAACCAACCCTTTCTCTGGAAACACCATATATTTT. V usage is TRBV11-2 and J usage is TRBJ1-3; D remains ambiguous. V shed 2 bases and J shed 0 bases, with 17 bases lying between them. This CDR3 has 18 residues. Germline values: CDR1 SGHAT, CDR2 FQNNGV.

The rearrangement uses TRBV19 and TRBJ1-2; D perhaps matches TRBD1 (6 bases). Deletions cut 4 bases from V and 6 bases from J, with 12 bases between. CDR3 size: 13 residues. Per germline, CDR1 LNHDA and CDR2 SQIVND (reference sequence). The CDR3 nucleotides are TGTGCCAGTAGTAACACAGGGAGGGATGGCTACACCTTC. This encodes CASSNTGRDGYTF.

This chain joins TRBV5-1 and TRBJ1-5; tentatively, D is TRBD1 (6 bases). This CDR3 comprises 13 residues. V lost 4 bases and J lost 4, with 9 bases in between. Germline CDR1 and CDR2: SGHRS and YFSETQ. In DNA form, the CDR3 reads TGCGCCAGCAGCCGGGACACTAATCAGCCCCAGCATTTT. Protein sequence: CASSRDTNQPQHF.

The CDR3 nucleotides read TGTGCCAGTACCAGGACTAGCCGGGTTGAGACCCAGTACTTC. Translated: CASTRTSRVETQYF. V and J are TRBV19 and TRBJ2-5; 8 positions match TRBD2. Trimming removed 7 bases from V and 5 bases from J; junction bases left unmatched: 9. Germline CDR1 is LNHDA and CDR2 is SQIVND (reference sequence). The CDR3 sequence is 14 residues long.

The sample holds one count of this clone. The chain couples TRBV6-6 to TRBJ2-3; 9 bases map to TRBD2. The CDR3 covers 14 residues. V trimming: 4 bases; J trimming: 5 bases; junction bases outside the gene matches: 4. Germline V CDR1 and CDR2: MNHNY, SVGAGI (reference sequence). CDR3 DNA: TGTGCCAGCAGTTCTAGCGGGGTTGTAGATACGCAGTATTTT. This encodes CASSSSGVVDTQYF.

V gene TRBV6-2 or TRBV6-3 combines with J gene TRBJ2-7, with 10 bases fitting TRBD1. The CDR3 extends over 14 amino acids. With 2 bases clipped from V and 4 bases from J, the junction kept 2 bases outside the gene matches. Germline CDR1 reads MNHEY; CDR2 reads SVGEGT. The CDR3 sequence: CASSYGQGVYEQYF. The DNA of the CDR3 is TGTGCCAGCAGTTACGGACAGGGGGTATACGAGCAGTACTTC.

V is TRBV7-3 and J is TRBJ2-1; 11 bases line up with TRBD1. Germline lookup yields CDR1 SGHTA and CDR2 FQGTGA. The CDR3 has 15 amino acids. V gave up 6 bases and J gave up 8 bases; unmatched junction bases: 9. The CDR3 reads CASSFGQGAGDEQFF. The CDR3 DNA reads as TGTGCCAGCAGTTTCGGACAGGGGGCAGGAGATGAGCAGTTCTTC.

This chain joins TRBV15 and TRBJ1-6; D is undetermined. Trimming shortened V by 0 bases and J by 9 bases, and 12 bases separated the two germline ends. The CDR3 loop spans 15 amino acids. In germline, CDR1 is LNHNV, CDR2 YYDKDF (reference sequence). CDR3 sequence (DNA): TGTGCCACCAGCAGAGATACCGTCGATCGTTCACCCCTCCACTTT. Protein product: CATSRDTVDRSPLHF. The full variable domain, with the rest looked up from reference TRBV15 and TRBJ1-6, is DAMVIQNPRYQVTQFGKPVTLSCSQTLNHNVMYWYQQKSSQAPKLLFHYYDKDFNNEADTPDNFQSRRPNTSFCFLDIRSPGLGDTAMYLCATSRDTVDRSPLHFGNGTRLTVT.

J is TRBJ1-6 and V is TRBV28; a possible D gene is TRBD1 (6 bases). V gave up 3 bases and J gave up 7 bases, with 16 bases separating them. The CDR3 totals 16 residues. CDR1 MDHEN and CDR2 SYDVKM come from the germline V gene. Here the CDR3 reads CASSFPRQVRNSPLHF. The CDR3 region has the DNA TGTGCCAGCAGTTTCCCCCGACAGGTGAGGAATTCACCCCTCCACTTT.

This clone has only one observation. The rearrangement uses TRBV30 and TRBJ1-6, with D perhaps matching TRBD1 (6 bases). Germline V lookup: CDR1 GTSNPN, CDR2 SVGIG (reference sequence). There are 15 residues in the CDR3. Trimming shortened V by 7 bases and J by 6 bases, and 19 bases separated the two germline ends. The CDR3 nucleotides are TGTGCCTCAAGCCCCCTACAGGGCCCTAATTCACCCCTCCACTTT. Translated, it gives CASSPLQGPNSPLHF. The full variable domain, in which reference TRBV30 and TRBJ1-6 provide the parts outside the CDR3, is SQTIHQWPATLVQPVGSPLSLECTVEGTSNPNLYWYRQAAGRGLQLLFYSVGIGQISSEVPQNLSASRPQDRQFILSSKKLLLSDSGFYLCASSPLQGPNSPLHFGNGTRLTVT.

The chain has TRBV25-1 and TRBJ2-2; the D call may be TRBD1 or TRBD2 (5 bases each). The V end lost 6 bases, the J end lost 4 bases, and 18 bases lay between the germline ends. The CDR3 is made up of 16 amino acids. Germline CDR1 reads MGHDK; CDR2 reads SYGVNS. For the CDR3, the DNA is TGTGCCAGCAGGGACGTTGGGGGTTGGGGCACCGGGGAGCTGTTTTTT. Its translation: CASRDVGGWGTGELFF.

Concerning this clone itself: Other DNA sequences of this sample code for an identical CDR3. The chain employs TRBV10-3 and TRBJ1-1; no clear D. In germline, CDR1 is ENHRY, CDR2 SYGVKD. The CDR3 sequence is 12 residues long. Trimming shortened V by 4 bases and J by 1 base, and 4 bases separated the two germline ends. Written as DNA, the CDR3 is TGTGCCATCAGTGGGCAGAACACTGAAGCTTTCTTT. It specifies CAISGQNTEAFF.

The chain has TRBV29-1 and TRBJ1-5; tentatively, D is TRBD1 (5 bases). Trimming removed 7 bases at V and 0 bases at J, with 13 bases between. Germline V lookup: CDR1 SQVTM, CDR2 ANQGSEA. CDR3 size: 14 residues. For the CDR3, the DNA is TGCAGCGCCATTAGGGGTCATAGCAATCAGCCCCAGCATTTT. Translated, it gives CSAIRGHSNQPQHF.

This chain uses TRBV18 with TRBJ2-2; D gene unclear. The CDR3 is 13 amino acids. Germline V gene lookup returns CDR1 KGHSH and CDR2 LQKENI. Trimming removed 3 bases from V and 1 base from J, with 3 bases in between. The CDR3 loop is CASSPRNTGELFF. CDR3 sequence (DNA): TGTGCCAGCTCACCCAGGAACACCGGGGAGCTGTTTTTT.

This clone was seen at least ten times. This chain connects TRBV28 to TRBJ1-2, with D maybe TRBD1 (6 bases). CDR1 and CDR2 from the germline V gene are MDHEN and SYDVKM. The CDR3 runs to 14 residues. Trimming took off 1 base at V and 4 bases at J, with 10 bases between the two ends. As DNA, the CDR3 is TGTGCCAGCAGTTTATTAGGGGGAATCTATGGCTACACCTTC. Amino acid sequence: CASSLLGGIYGYTF.

V and J are TRBV5-1 and TRBJ2-5; TRBD2 aligns across 13 bases. The germline V gene has CDR1 SGHRS and CDR2 YFSETQ. The CDR3 spans 17 residues. The V and J ends lost 3 bases and 3 bases, in that order; junction bases with no gene match: 8. CDR3 sequence: CASSSGLAGANEETQYF. The CDR3 coding sequence is TGCGCCAGCAGCTCCGGACTAGCGGGGGCGAATGAAGAGACCCAGTACTTC.

The V call is TRBV5-1, the J call TRBJ1-2, with D unclear. The CDR3 runs 11 residues. CDR1 is SGHRS, CDR2 YFSETQ, per germline. V shed 3 bases and J shed 8 bases, with 8 bases lying between them. The CDR3 sequence is CASSSRIGYTF. The CDR3 DNA is TGCGCCAGCAGCTCACGGATCGGCTACACCTTC.

The chain links TRBV30 to TRBJ1-3, with no clear D. The germline V gene encodes CDR1 GTSNPN and CDR2 SVGIG (reference sequence). The V end was cut by 4 bases, the J end by 0 bases, with 10 bases between. The CDR3 is 14 residues long. CDR3 sequence: CAWNRASSGNTIYF. The DNA of the CDR3 is TGTGCCTGGAATCGGGCGAGCTCTGGAAACACCATATATTTT.

The chain links TRBV14 to TRBJ2-1, with D possibly being TRBD2 (5 bases). The germline V gene has CDR1 SGHDN and CDR2 FVKESK. The CDR3 extends over 15 amino acids. Trimming removed 0 bases from V and 8 bases from J, with 14 bases in between. CDR3 sequence: CASSQDRGRIDEQFF. CDR3 DNA sequence: TGTGCCAGCAGCCAAGATCGGGGTAGGATCGATGAGCAGTTCTTC.

This clone has more than one count but fewer than ten. The gene calls are TRBV6-5 and TRBJ1-6; 7 bases align to TRBD1. In germline, CDR1 is MNHEY, CDR2 SVGAGI. The CDR3 extends over 14 amino acids. Unmatched junction bases numbered 12, after V lost 10 bases and J lost 9 bases. DNA for the CDR3: TGTGCCACGAACTACAGGGGAACGGTTTCACCCCTCCACTTT. Protein sequence: CATNYRGTVSPLHF.

This clone ranks as large. The gene calls are TRBV19 and TRBJ1-5; TRBD1 might be the D (5 bases). This CDR3 is built from 14 residues. CDR1 is LNHDA and CDR2 is SQIVND in the germline V gene (reference sequence). V lost 9 bases and J 5 bases, leaving 17 bases between the germline ends. The CDR3 sequence: CASNRGFHYQPQHF. Here the CDR3 DNA reads TGTGCCAGCAACCGGGGGTTCCATTATCAGCCCCAGCATTTT.

This rearrangement joins TRBV5-1 to TRBJ2-3; D not resolved. Germline V lookup: CDR1 SGHRS, CDR2 YFSETQ. CDR3 length equals 14 residues. V was trimmed by 3 bases and J by 2 bases, leaving 10 bases between them. The CDR3 spells CASSSQPHTDTQYF. In nucleotides, the CDR3 is TGCGCCAGCAGCTCACAACCACACACAGATACGCAGTATTTT.

This chain links TRBV29-1 with TRBJ2-1, with TRBD1 matching 8 bases. The CDR3 runs 11 residues. J was trimmed by 15 bases and V by 6 bases; bases with no gene match: 10. Germline-derived CDR1 and CDR2 are SQVTM and ANQGSEA. The CDR3 DNA is TGCAGCGTGGGGGACAGGCCTTTTTTGTTCTTC. It translates to CSVGDRPFLFF.

The chain has TRBV2 and TRBJ1-1; no definite D call. This CDR3 has 12 residues. Trimming left V 7 bases short and J 4 bases short, with 10 bases between. Per germline, CDR1 SNHLY and CDR2 FYNNEI. CDR3 region: CASKPDPTEAFF. The CDR3 DNA follows: TGTGCCAGCAAACCGGACCCCACTGAAGCTTTCTTT.

The rearrangement links TRBV10-3 to TRBJ2-7, with D perhaps TRBD1 (6 bases). CDR3 length: 14 residues. V gave up 6 bases and J gave up 2 bases, with 14 bases separating them. Germline V gene sequence: CDR1 ENHRY, CDR2 SYGVKD. The CDR3 protein is CAIRDATGPYEQYF. Here the CDR3 DNA reads TGTGCCATCAGGGACGCGACAGGTCCCTACGAGCAGTACTTC.

The CDR3 loop reads CASSQEAGGPYTQYF. The CDR3 DNA is TGTGCCAGCAGCCAGGAGGCGGGGGGGCCCTATACGCAGTATTTT. The V gene is TRBV3-1 (or the pseudogene TRBV3-2), the J gene TRBJ2-3; TRBD2 matches 9 bases. CDR3 size: 15 residues. The V and J ends lost 3 bases and 7 bases, in that order; junction bases with no gene match: 8. CDR1 LGHDT and CDR2 YNNKEL come from the germline V gene (reference sequence).

The CDR3 nucleotides are TGTGCCAGCAGCGGGGACGTAAGAGGTGCTGGAAACACCATATATTTT. This encodes CASSGDVRGAGNTIYF. This chain connects TRBV9 to TRBJ1-3; perhaps TRBD1 as D (5 bases). The germline V and J ends were trimmed by 3 bases and 2 bases, with 15 bases remaining between them. The CDR3 spans 16 residues. Germline loops: CDR1 SGDLS, CDR2 YYNGEE.